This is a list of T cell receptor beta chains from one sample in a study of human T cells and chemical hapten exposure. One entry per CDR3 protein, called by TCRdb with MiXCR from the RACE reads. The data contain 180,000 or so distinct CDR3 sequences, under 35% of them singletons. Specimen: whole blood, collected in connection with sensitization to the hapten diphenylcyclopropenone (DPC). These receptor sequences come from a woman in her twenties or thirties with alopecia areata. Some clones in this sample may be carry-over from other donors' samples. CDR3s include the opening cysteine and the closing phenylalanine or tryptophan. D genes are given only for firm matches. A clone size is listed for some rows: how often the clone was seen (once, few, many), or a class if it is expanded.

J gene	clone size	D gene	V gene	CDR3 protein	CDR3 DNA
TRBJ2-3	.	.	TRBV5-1	CASSLVPVSTDTQYF	TGCGCCAGCAGCTTGGTTCCGGTGAGCACAGATACGCAGTATTTT
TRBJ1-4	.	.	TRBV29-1	CSVEFRIGEKLFF	TGCAGCGTTGAATTCAGGATCGGAGAAAAACTGTTTTTT
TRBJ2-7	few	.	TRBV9	CASSVSHVLGGEQYF	TGTGCCAGCAGCGTCTCACACGTTCTGGGGGGCGAGCAGTACTTC
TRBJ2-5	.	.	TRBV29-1	CSVGTGLSETQYF	TGCAGCGTTGGAACCGGGCTAAGCGAGACCCAGTACTTC
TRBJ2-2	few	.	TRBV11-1	CASSLKSGELFF	TGTGCCAGCAGCTTGAAGTCCGGGGAGCTGTTTTTT
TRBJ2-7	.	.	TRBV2	CASSVDRSSYEQYF	TGTGCCAGCAGTGTCGACAGAAGCTCCTACGAGCAGTACTTC
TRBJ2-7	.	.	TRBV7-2	CASSFFPNYEQYF	TGTGCCAGCAGCTTTTTTCCGAATTACGAGCAGTACTTC
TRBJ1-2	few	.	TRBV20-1	CSADSLGNASGGYTF	TGCAGTGCGGACTCCCTAGGGAATGCTTCGGGTGGCTACACCTTC
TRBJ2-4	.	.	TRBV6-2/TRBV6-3	CASRPIVENIQYF	TGTGCCAGCAGACCAATCGTAGAAAACATTCAGTACTTC
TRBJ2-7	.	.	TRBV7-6	CASSDGDFYEQYF	TGTGCCAGCAGCGATGGTGACTTCTACGAGCAGTACTTC
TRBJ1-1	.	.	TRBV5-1	CASSSQGIGTEAFF	TGCGCCAGCAGCTCCCAGGGGATCGGGACTGAAGCTTTCTTT
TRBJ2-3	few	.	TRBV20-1	CSASEDTQYF	TGCAGTGCCTCCGAAGATACGCAGTATTTT
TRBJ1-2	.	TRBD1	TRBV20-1	CSARDPGQGNGYTF	TGCAGTGCTAGAGATCCCGGACAGGGGAATGGCTACACCTTC
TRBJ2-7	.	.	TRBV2	CASISGLQTSYEQYF	TGTGCCAGCATTTCGGGACTTCAGACGTCCTACGAGCAGTACTTC
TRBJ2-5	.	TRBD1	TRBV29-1	CSVEDRGRRETQYF	TGCAGCGTTGAAGATAGGGGGCGGCGAGAGACCCAGTACTTC
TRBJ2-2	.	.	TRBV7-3	CASSSGAGETGELFF	TGTGCCAGCAGCTCAGGGGCTGGGGAAACCGGGGAGCTGTTTTTT
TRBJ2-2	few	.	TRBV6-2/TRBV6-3	CASSYGVTNTGELFF	TGTGCCAGCAGTTACGGGGTAACGAACACCGGGGAGCTGTTTTTT
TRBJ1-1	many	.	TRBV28	CASRQGLMNTEAFF	TGTGCCAGCAGGCAGGGTCTCATGAACACTGAAGCTTTCTTT